These 5 T cell receptor beta chains originate from one sample sequenced in a study of cytomegalovirus exposure and HLA in healthy donors. 60 Vbeta and 13 Jbeta primers were used in PCR. Profiling relied on immunoSEQ multiplex PCR, and the TCRdb table lists in-frame clones only, not all of them. The data hold approximately 70,000 clones, with about 80% observed a single time. Sequences were obtained from PBMCs. The receptors come from a man in his forties or fifties in good health and CMV-seronegative.

V usage is TRBV5-1 and J usage is TRBJ1-2; TRBD1 matches at 8 bases. The CDR3 covers 16 residues. CDR1 is SGHRS, CDR2 YFSETQ, per germline. Trimming removed 3 bases from V and 8 bases from J; junction bases left unmatched: 15. The CDR3 protein is CASSSRTGLGVGGYTF. Here the CDR3 DNA reads TGCGCCAGCAGCTCCCGGACAGGGTTGGGAGTAGGCGGCTACACCTTC. The full variable domain, with the rest looked up from reference TRBV5-1 and TRBJ1-2, is KAGVTQTPRYLIKTRGQQVTLSCSPISGHRSVSWYQQTPGQGLQFLFEYFSETQRNKGNFPGRFSGRQFSNSRSEMNVSTLELGDSALYLCASSSRTGLGVGGYTFGSGTRLTVV.

The rearrangement uses TRBV28 and TRBJ2-7; 9 bases are a match to TRBD1. V shed 5 bases, J shed 1 base, and the junction held 6 bases outside the gene matches. Germline V gives CDR1 MDHEN, CDR2 SYDVKM. The CDR3 has 15 residues. The CDR3 spells CASSRSGTGSYEQYF. Written as DNA, the CDR3 is TGTGCCAGCAGTCGCTCCGGGACAGGGTCCTACGAGCAGTACTTC.

The chain combines TRBV2 with TRBJ2-7; a weak D match, TRBD1 (7 bases). Deletions cut 4 bases from V and 2 bases from J, with 12 bases between. Germline V lookup: CDR1 SNHLY, CDR2 FYNNEI. The CDR3 spans 14 residues. The CDR3: CASSAGRGAYEQYF. CDR3 bases: TGTGCCAGCAGTGCGGGCAGGGGGGCCTACGAGCAGTACTTC. The entire variable domain, with the rest obtained from reference TRBV2 and TRBJ2-7, is as follows: EPEVTQTPSHQVTQMGQEVILRCVPISNHLYFYWYRQILGQKVEFLVSFYNNEISEKSEIFDDQFSVERPDGSNFTLKIRSTKLEDSAMYFCASSAGRGAYEQYFGPGTRLTVT.

This chain links TRBV4-3 with TRBJ1-5; D not resolved. CDR3 length equals 13 residues. Germline V lookup: CDR1 LGHNA, CDR2 YSLEER. Trimming pared 0 bases from V and 7 bases from J, leaving 7 bases between. DNA for the CDR3: TGCGCCAGCAGCCAAGAAATAGCACAGCCCCAGCATTTT. As protein: CASSQEIAQPQHF.

This clone has a single count. V gene TRBV29-1 combines with J gene TRBJ2-3, with 7 bases that match TRBD1. The length of the CDR3 is 15 residues. The J segment lost 10 bases and the V segment lost 3 bases, leaving 16 bases of the junction unmatched. Germline V gene sequence: CDR1 SQVTM, CDR2 ANQGSEA. CDR3 protein: CSVDYGDREYEAQYF. The CDR3 region has the DNA TGCAGCGTTGATTATGGCGACAGGGAGTATGAAGCGCAGTATTTT.